The T cell receptor beta chain under discussion was sequenced for a study of blood T cells in healthy people across ages. Study context: Template switching picked up about one barcoded beta molecule for each two T cells.

Study-wide findings and caveats: Older age coincided with a roughly linear decline in TCR beta diversity per million T cells.

There are many counts of this clonotype. Its cognate antigen is unknown. Relative to the germline gene, one junction end is altered; a read error may explain this. This CDR3 comprises 14 residues. A second PCR, run for about 6 to 11 cycles, used a sample-barcoded 5' primer plus a J-beta primer mix. TCRdb re-called the 5' RACE reads with MiXCR, one entry per CDR3 protein. The sample has around 1.7 million distinct CDR3 sequences, 28% seen once; the top ten hold 7.7%. The receptor was isolated from a woman aged 25 to 45 in good health. The chain links TRBV12-3 or TRBV12-4 to TRBJ2-7; D not certain. Sequencing was done on a sample of blood. CDR3 loop: CASSAPAGTYEQYF. In DNA, the CDR3 is TGTGCCAGCAGCGCCCCGGCAGGTACCTACGAACAGTACTTC.